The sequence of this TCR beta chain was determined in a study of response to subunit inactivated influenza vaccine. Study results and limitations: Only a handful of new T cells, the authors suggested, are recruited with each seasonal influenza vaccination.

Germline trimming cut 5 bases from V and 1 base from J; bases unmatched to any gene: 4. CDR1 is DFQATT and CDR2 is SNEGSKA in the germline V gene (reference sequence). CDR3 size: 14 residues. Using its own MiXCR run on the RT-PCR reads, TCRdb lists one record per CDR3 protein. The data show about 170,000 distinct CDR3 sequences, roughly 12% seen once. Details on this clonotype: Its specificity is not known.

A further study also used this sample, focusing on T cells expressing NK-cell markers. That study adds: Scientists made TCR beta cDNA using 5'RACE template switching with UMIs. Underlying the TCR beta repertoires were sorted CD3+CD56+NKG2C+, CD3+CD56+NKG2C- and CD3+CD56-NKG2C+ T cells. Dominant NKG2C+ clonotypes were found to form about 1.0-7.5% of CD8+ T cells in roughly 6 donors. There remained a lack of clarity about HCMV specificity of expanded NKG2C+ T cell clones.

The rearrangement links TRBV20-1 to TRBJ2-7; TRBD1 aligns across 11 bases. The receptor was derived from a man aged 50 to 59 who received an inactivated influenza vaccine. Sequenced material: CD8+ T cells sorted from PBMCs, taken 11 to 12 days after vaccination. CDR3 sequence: CSAGGQGASYEQYF. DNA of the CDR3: TGCAGTGCTGGAGGACAGGGGGCTTCCTACGAGCAGTACTTC.